This is a list of T cell receptor beta chains from one sample in a study of patients and donors after allogeneic stem cell transplantation. TCRdb redid the calling of the RT-PCR reads with MiXCR, one entry per CDR3 protein. The table includes a few hundred thousand distinct CDR3 sequences, roughly 38% detected once. Sequenced material: blood, either unsorted or a sorted T cell fraction (not recorded which). The receptors stem from a human donor who was either an allogeneic HSCT recipient or a stem cell or donor lymphocyte infusion donor (not recorded which). It is not recorded whose cells these are; they may come from a transplant donor. Each CDR3 is given with its conserved first and last residue. A D gene is named only where the DNA matches it firmly. Clone size is shown for a subset of rows, as once, few, many or a class of expanded clone.

V gene: TRBV5-1; D gene: TRBD1; clone size: NA; J gene: TRBJ2-4; CDR3 protein: CASSLVQRQGENIQYF; CDR3 DNA: TGCGCCAGCAGCTTGGTCCAACGACAGGGGGAAAACATTCAGTACTTC
V gene: TRBV7-9; D gene: NA; clone size: NA; J gene: TRBJ1-1; CDR3 protein: CASSYLTPGTRNTEAFF; CDR3 DNA: TGTGCCAGCAGCTACCTCACCCCCGGGACACGGAACACTGAAGCTTTCTTT
V gene: TRBV15; D gene: NA; clone size: few; J gene: TRBJ2-2; CDR3 protein: CATSRGIAGELFF; CDR3 DNA: TGTGCCACCAGCAGAGGGATCGCAGGGGAGCTGTTTTTT
V gene: TRBV6-2/TRBV6-3; D gene: NA; clone size: few; J gene: TRBJ2-4; CDR3 protein: CASSYPLEVTKNIQYF; CDR3 DNA: TGTGCCAGCAGTTACCCCCTGGAGGTTACCAAAAACATTCAGTACTTC
V gene: TRBV7-3; D gene: TRBD1; clone size: NA; J gene: TRBJ2-1; CDR3 protein: CASSLDLGTGNEQFF; CDR3 DNA: TGTGCCAGCAGCTTAGACCTAGGGACAGGGAATGAGCAGTTCTTC
V gene: TRBV20-1; D gene: NA; clone size: NA; J gene: TRBJ1-2; CDR3 protein: CSARVEGLLNYGYTF; CDR3 DNA: TGCAGTGCTAGAGTAGAGGGCCTACTCAACTATGGCTACACCTTC
V gene: TRBV3-1; D gene: NA; clone size: NA; J gene: TRBJ2-3; CDR3 protein: CASRGRPSTDTQYF; CDR3 DNA: TGTGCCAGCCGGGGGCGTCCAAGCACAGATACGCAGTATTTT
V gene: TRBV20-1; D gene: TRBD1; clone size: NA; J gene: TRBJ1-6; CDR3 protein: CSARDPRTGLNSPLHF; CDR3 DNA: TGCAGTGCTAGAGATCCGCGGACAGGGCTTAATTCACCCCTCCACTTT
V gene: TRBV5-1; D gene: NA; clone size: few; J gene: TRBJ2-3; CDR3 protein: CASSLGGWTDTQYF; CDR3 DNA: TGCGCCAGCAGCTTGGGGGGCTGGACAGATACGCAGTATTTT
V gene: TRBV5-8; D gene: NA; clone size: few; J gene: TRBJ1-6; CDR3 protein: CASSFAGPLHF; CDR3 DNA: TGTGCCAGCAGCTTTGCGGGACCCCTCCACTTT
V gene: TRBV3-1; D gene: TRBD1; clone size: NA; J gene: TRBJ1-1; CDR3 protein: CASTPYRGTEAFF; CDR3 DNA: TGTGCCAGCACCCCTTACAGGGGGACTGAAGCTTTCTTT
V gene: TRBV4-2; D gene: NA; clone size: once; J gene: TRBJ1-1; CDR3 protein: CASSRQDSEAFF; CDR3 DNA: TGTGCCAGCTCGCGACAGGACTCTGAAGCTTTCTTT
V gene: TRBV4-1; D gene: TRBD1; clone size: NA; J gene: TRBJ2-7; CDR3 protein: CASSQDRTGVNEQYF; CDR3 DNA: TGCGCCAGCAGCCAAGATCGGACAGGGGTGAACGAGCAGTACTTC
V gene: TRBV5-1; D gene: NA; clone size: few; J gene: TRBJ1-2; CDR3 protein: CASQPGGTYGYTF; CDR3 DNA: TGCGCCAGCCAACCCGGAGGGACCTATGGCTACACCTTC
V gene: TRBV5-1; D gene: NA; clone size: NA; J gene: TRBJ1-6; CDR3 protein: CASSLARSVGNSPLHF; CDR3 DNA: TGCGCCAGCAGCTTGGCTAGGTCGGTGGGTAATTCACCCCTCCACTTT
V gene: TRBV5-1; D gene: NA; clone size: NA; J gene: TRBJ1-1; CDR3 protein: CASSLGAVPFAEAFF; CDR3 DNA: TGCGCCAGCAGCTTGGGGGCAGTTCCCTTCGCTGAAGCTTTCTTT
V gene: TRBV14; D gene: NA; clone size: NA; J gene: TRBJ1-1; CDR3 protein: CASSRPISGQVTEAFF; CDR3 DNA: TGTGCCAGCAGCCGTCCCATCTCGGGGCAAGTCACTGAAGCTTTCTTT
V gene: TRBV5-1; D gene: NA; clone size: few; J gene: TRBJ2-5; CDR3 protein: CASSLGQAKETQYF; CDR3 DNA: TGCGCCAGCAGCTTGGGACAGGCCAAAGAGACCCAGTACTTC
V gene: TRBV20-1; D gene: NA; clone size: few; J gene: TRBJ1-2; CDR3 protein: CSARWGSGYGYTF; CDR3 DNA: TGCAGTGCTAGATGGGGGAGTGGGTATGGCTACACCTTC
V gene: TRBV4-2; D gene: TRBD1; clone size: NA; J gene: TRBJ1-6; CDR3 protein: CASSQRTGAVNSPLHF; CDR3 DNA: TGTGCCAGCAGCCAAAGGACAGGCGCAGTAAATTCACCCCTCCACTTT
V gene: TRBV27; D gene: TRBD1; clone size: NA; J gene: TRBJ1-4; CDR3 protein: CASSLAGTGNEKLFF; CDR3 DNA: TGTGCCAGTAGCTTGGCCGGGACAGGGAATGAAAAACTGTTTTTT
V gene: TRBV20-1; D gene: TRBD1; clone size: NA; J gene: TRBJ1-5; CDR3 protein: CSGGQSNQPQHF; CDR3 DNA: TGCAGTGGGGGACAGAGCAATCAGCCCCAGCATTTT
V gene: TRBV19; D gene: TRBD1; clone size: few; J gene: TRBJ1-2; CDR3 protein: CASSIRTGGGISYGYTF; CDR3 DNA: TGTGCCAGTAGTATCCGGACAGGGGGCGGAATATCCTATGGCTACACCTTC
V gene: TRBV9; D gene: NA; clone size: NA; J gene: TRBJ2-5; CDR3 protein: CASSVERTQYF; CDR3 DNA: TGTGCCAGCAGCGTAGAAAGAACCCAGTACTTC
V gene: TRBV10-3; D gene: NA; clone size: NA; J gene: TRBJ1-5; CDR3 protein: CAISERGTPGQPQHF; CDR3 DNA: TGTGCCATCAGTGAGAGGGGGACACCAGGACAGCCCCAGCATTTT
V gene: TRBV7-9; D gene: NA; clone size: NA; J gene: TRBJ1-2; CDR3 protein: CASSPPRTAGGYTF; CDR3 DNA: TGTGCCAGCAGCCCTCCTCGGACAGCCGGCGGCTACACCTTC
V gene: TRBV20-1; D gene: NA; clone size: NA; J gene: TRBJ2-2; CDR3 protein: CSARATDNTGELFF; CDR3 DNA: TGCAGTGCTAGAGCTACAGATAACACCGGGGAGCTGTTTTTT
V gene: TRBV12-3/TRBV12-4; D gene: TRBD1; clone size: NA; J gene: TRBJ2-7; CDR3 protein: CASSFGDRADEQYF; CDR3 DNA: TGTGCCAGCAGTTTTGGGGACAGGGCCGACGAGCAGTACTTC
V gene: TRBV4-2; D gene: TRBD2; clone size: NA; J gene: TRBJ2-3; CDR3 protein: CASSVSGGGTDTQYF; CDR3 DNA: TGTGCCAGCAGCGTGAGCGGGGGGGGCACAGATACGCAGTATTTT
V gene: TRBV29-1; D gene: NA; clone size: few; J gene: TRBJ1-5; CDR3 protein: CSVVQGGGNQPQHF; CDR3 DNA: TGCAGCGTTGTCCAAGGCGGCGGCAATCAGCCCCAGCATTTT
V gene: TRBV29-1; D gene: NA; clone size: NA; J gene: TRBJ2-7; CDR3 protein: CSVGTPPYEQYF; CDR3 DNA: TGCAGCGTCGGGACACCCCCCTACGAGCAGTACTTC
V gene: TRBV5-6; D gene: TRBD1; clone size: once; J gene: TRBJ1-4; CDR3 protein: CASSLTGLGEKLFF; CDR3 DNA: TGTGCCAGCAGCCTGACAGGGCTCGGGGAAAAACTGTTTTTT
V gene: TRBV4-3; D gene: NA; clone size: few; J gene: TRBJ1-1; CDR3 protein: CASSRMEGSTEAFF; CDR3 DNA: TGCGCCAGCAGCCGCATGGAGGGGAGCACTGAAGCTTTCTTT
V gene: TRBV3-1; D gene: TRBD1; clone size: few; J gene: TRBJ1-5; CDR3 protein: CASSQGTGTLRPQHF; CDR3 DNA: TGTGCCAGCAGCCAAGGGACAGGGACCCTTCGGCCCCAGCATTTT
V gene: TRBV20-1; D gene: TRBD2; clone size: NA; J gene: TRBJ2-7; CDR3 protein: CSARADKTSGGFYYEQYF; CDR3 DNA: TGCAGTGCTAGAGCCGATAAGACTAGCGGGGGGTTTTATTACGAGCAGTACTTC
V gene: TRBV7-9; D gene: TRBD1; clone size: NA; J gene: TRBJ1-1; CDR3 protein: CASSSGTAEAFF; CDR3 DNA: TGTGCCAGCAGCTCCGGGACAGCAGAAGCTTTCTTT
V gene: TRBV4-3; D gene: TRBD1; clone size: few; J gene: TRBJ1-5; CDR3 protein: CASSQDVQGDQPQHF; CDR3 DNA: TGCGCCAGCAGCCAAGACGTACAGGGGGACCAGCCCCAGCATTTT
V gene: TRBV2; D gene: TRBD2; clone size: NA; J gene: TRBJ2-1; CDR3 protein: CASRGGLAGVDEQFF; CDR3 DNA: TGTGCCAGCAGGGGAGGACTAGCGGGGGTGGATGAGCAGTTCTTC
V gene: TRBV20-1; D gene: TRBD1; clone size: NA; J gene: TRBJ1-1; CDR3 protein: CSARPGQGRAEAFF; CDR3 DNA: TGCAGTGCTAGACCAGGACAGGGTCGGGCTGAAGCTTTCTTT
V gene: TRBV7-2; D gene: NA; clone size: few; J gene: TRBJ1-6; CDR3 protein: CASSFRQSHSPLHF; CDR3 DNA: TGTGCCAGCAGCTTCCGACAGAGTCATTCACCCCTCCACTTT
V gene: TRBV10-3; D gene: TRBD1; clone size: NA; J gene: TRBJ1-6; CDR3 protein: CATRQGNSPLHF; CDR3 DNA: TGTGCCACAAGACAGGGGAATTCACCCCTCCACTTT
V gene: TRBV27; D gene: NA; clone size: NA; J gene: TRBJ1-1; CDR3 protein: CASSLSGASAAFF; CDR3 DNA: TGTGCCAGCAGTTTATCAGGGGCCTCTGCAGCTTTCTTT
V gene: TRBV12-3/TRBV12-4; D gene: NA; clone size: once; J gene: TRBJ2-3; CDR3 protein: CASSISGTPSTDTQYF; CDR3 DNA: TGTGCCAGCAGTATCTCCGGGACACCTAGCACAGATACGCAGTATTTT
V gene: TRBV15; D gene: NA; clone size: NA; J gene: TRBJ1-2; CDR3 protein: CATSRDRRDLYGYTF; CDR3 DNA: TGTGCCACCAGCAGAGATCGGAGGGACCTCTATGGCTACACCTTC
V gene: TRBV6-5; D gene: NA; clone size: many; J gene: TRBJ1-5; CDR3 protein: CASSPISGVIDQPQHF; CDR3 DNA: TGTGCCAGCAGTCCCATAAGCGGGGTGATCGATCAGCCCCAGCATTTT
V gene: TRBV12-3/TRBV12-4; D gene: NA; clone size: few; J gene: TRBJ1-6; CDR3 protein: CASSHPTHGDSPLHF; CDR3 DNA: TGTGCCAGCAGTCATCCCACCCACGGGGATTCACCCCTCCACTTT
V gene: TRBV11-3; D gene: TRBD1; clone size: NA; J gene: TRBJ2-7; CDR3 protein: CASSLPGQSFYEQYF; CDR3 DNA: TGTGCCAGCAGCTTACCGGGACAGTCTTTCTACGAGCAGTACTTC
V gene: TRBV11-2; D gene: TRBD1; clone size: NA; J gene: TRBJ1-3; CDR3 protein: CASSPRDRDRNTIYF; CDR3 DNA: TGTGCCAGCAGCCCGCGGGACAGGGATCGAAACACCATATATTTT
V gene: TRBV9; D gene: NA; clone size: NA; J gene: TRBJ2-2; CDR3 protein: CASSVTPRVWGTGELFF; CDR3 DNA: TGTGCCAGCAGCGTTACGCCGAGAGTCTGGGGCACCGGGGAGCTGTTTTTT
V gene: TRBV27; D gene: NA; clone size: NA; J gene: TRBJ2-7; CDR3 protein: CASRPVGVEVHEQYF; CDR3 DNA: TGTGCCAGCAGGCCTGTGGGGGTGGAGGTCCACGAGCAGTACTTC
V gene: TRBV4-2; D gene: NA; clone size: many; J gene: TRBJ1-5; CDR3 protein: CASSQDRDQPQHF; CDR3 DNA: TGTGCCAGCAGCCAAGATCGGGATCAGCCCCAGCATTTT
V gene: TRBV29-1; D gene: NA; clone size: NA; J gene: TRBJ1-2; CDR3 protein: CSVTQTGYGYTF; CDR3 DNA: TGCAGCGTTACCCAAACAGGCTATGGCTACACCTTC
V gene: TRBV3-1; D gene: NA; clone size: few; J gene: TRBJ1-1; CDR3 protein: CASSRVTTEAFF; CDR3 DNA: TGTGCCAGCAGCCGCGTAACCACTGAAGCTTTCTTT
V gene: TRBV29-1; D gene: NA; clone size: few; J gene: TRBJ1-1; CDR3 protein: CSVGDYTEAFF; CDR3 DNA: TGCAGCGTTGGAGATTACACTGAAGCTTTCTTT
V gene: TRBV28; D gene: NA; clone size: NA; J gene: TRBJ1-1; CDR3 protein: CASTPVRWGNTEAFF; CDR3 DNA: TGTGCCAGCACCCCAGTAAGGTGGGGGAACACTGAAGCTTTCTTT